This T cell receptor beta chain was profiled in a study of cytomegalovirus exposure and HLA in healthy donors (dated by TCRdb to about 2017). Regarding the study in general: According to an earlier analysis of several hundred of the donors, 150 million to 200 million T cells yielded 117 million unique TCR beta sequences and less than 300 Gb of sequence data. An early release covering over 500 HLA-typed donors comprised about 300 gigabases of sequencing data and 85 million or so unique TCR sequences. Of the roughly 400 genotyped donors, 65% to 90% fell in the genetic ancestry cluster associated with self-reported Caucasian donors. The study aimed to test whether signatures of past pathogen exposure could be identified by cataloging public T cell receptors. Using immunosequencing, the study profiled T cell repertoires from 500 to 800 subjects and related those repertoires to cytomegalovirus serostatus. In addition to the first cohort of 666 subjects, a separate validation cohort of approximately 130 different subjects was used. To predict cytomegalovirus infection status, the study brought together high-throughput TCR immunosequencing, statistical association of individual TCRs with disease status, and machine learning. A later analysis re-examined previously published TCR beta repertoires from roughly 650 donors and added high-resolution HLA genotyping to investigate patterns of TCR occurrence. The later analysis used no new phenotypic data to find candidate immune exposures, relying instead on TCR beta sequences and their occurrence across donors. An earlier analysis of around 580 of the donors used high-throughput TCR beta sequencing to judge whether each TCR beta V gene segment behaved as functional or pseudogenic. Donor age, sex, ethnicity and CMV serostatus were compiled alongside the repertoire data. A later genetic analysis used genome-wide SNP genotypes for about 55% of the 666 donors, treating that subset as a discovery cohort. All discovery cohort repertoires had been generated using a single sequencing platform. HLA typing included class I and class II loci at four-digit resolution. The number of donors typed differed by locus, with roughly 629-640 for A, B, C, DRB1 and DQB1, roughly 520 for DQA1, approximately 570 for DPA1, and roughly 450 for DPB1. About 5 DR-DQ haplotypes were handled as single units for association and clustering, since linkage in the cohort was strong. On average, around 240,000 unique TCR beta nucleotide sequences were sequenced per donor among some 420 genotyped donors of the cohort, with 15% to 20% of those sequences being non-productive.

Findings and caveats that apply to the study as a whole: The cohort was sequenced for TCR beta chains only, and without alpha or paired-chain data the features that could be detected were limited. According to a later genetic analysis, donors in an Asian-associated ancestry cluster had fewer N-insertions in productive TCRs than the approximately 670-donor mean. Several of the top co-occurrence clusters appeared to be linked to parvovirus B19, influenza, CMV and Epstein-Barr virus, according to a later analysis. The authors suggested that the approach could potentially be extended to other disease states and immunological phenotypes. A few of the identified cytomegalovirus-associated TCR beta chains were confirmed in vitro to be specific for cytomegalovirus antigens. Because HLA typing was unavailable for some donors at each locus, only the typed subset was used in association tests. Linkage disequilibrium might explain the correlated functional status among segregating V segments, but an unknown experimental factor could not be ruled out. Specific HLA alleles were associated with 15,000 to 20,000 TCR beta sequences at a false discovery rate of 0.05 in a later analysis. A later analysis found that HLA-associated TCR beta chains were more clonally expanded and had lower generation probabilities than equally common non-associated chains. Some IMGT-functional V segments, including TRBV6-2 and TRBV6-3, could not be told apart with the 87-base-pair reads, so those segments were excluded. Strong co-occurrence of HLA alleles, especially DR and DQ, made assigning TCR associations to individual alleles difficult. CMV serostatus was the only immune exposure information available for the cohort. Broadly in line with IMGT annotations, most TCR beta V segments showed up in productive rearrangements about 90% or about 30% of the time in an earlier analysis of some 590 of the donors. A further reported finding was that TCR beta sequences accurately predicted the HLA-A and HLA-B alleles for most subjects in the first cohort. The sequencing pipeline was judged likely to have produced a cluster of highly shared sequence variants as a technical artifact. In the study, about 150 TCR beta chains were listed as associated with cytomegalovirus. In a later analysis, TCR association rates were found to vary across HLA loci, with the most associated TCRs seen for DRB1 alleles and the fewest for HLA-C alleles. Cytomegalovirus status was reported to be diagnosed by the classifier with high specificity and sensitivity in both the original and validation cohorts. Seventeen rarely observed V segments, including chromosome 9 orphons, were excluded from the earlier analysis of a few hundred of the donors because counts were too low. Most TCR sequences were seen in very few donors, while some public TCRs were found in many individuals. According to a later analysis, most CMV-associated TCR beta chains appeared to be HLA-restricted, and the HLA associations seemed to be driven largely by CMV exposure. An association between a missense DCLRE1C variant and V-gene and J-gene trimming of TCR beta chains was found in a later genetic analysis and replicated in an independent cohort. Presence/absence analyses assumed roughly uniform sequencing depth across donors, an assumption that may not hold.

The cohort comprised some 680 healthy bone marrow donors. At the time of sampling, all cohort members were nominally healthy, though unrecorded immune exposures were likely present. The donor was CMV seronegative and belonged to the group of 352 seronegative cohort members. A peripheral blood sample was collected from each donor, and TCR beta sequencing was performed on peripheral blood mononuclear cells. The Qiagen DNeasy Blood Extraction Kit was used to extract genomic DNA from the blood cell samples. CDR1 and CDR2 (SGHRS, YFSETQ) derive from the germline V gene. The CDR3 contains 15 residues, cysteine and phenylalanine counted. Only the CDR3 region is kept as DNA, spanning 45 bases read in frame from base 1. Deletion took 4 bases off V and 5 bases off J, with a span of 18 bases between the germline ends. Libraries were prepared through the immunoSEQ multiplex PCR assay. For the multiplex PCR, a mixture combining 60 forward primers for TCR Vbeta segments and 13 reverse primers for TCR Jbeta segments was used. The CDR3 region of rearranged TCR beta genes was amplified from genomic DNA by a multiplex PCR assay. The amplified TCR beta libraries were sequenced on the Illumina HiSeq System as 87-base-pair reads. The original pipeline was this. A later analysis counted about 76 million unique TCR beta chains across the 650 to 700 repertoires, and roughly 11 million of these chains were shared by at least two donors. To remove PCR and sequencing errors, raw reads were error-corrected and collapsed into unique sequences using a nearest-neighbor algorithm that merged closely related sequences. Alignment of CDR3 sequences to IMGT reference sequences was used to assign V, D and J gene segments. Each retained sequence needed at least a six-nucleotide match to both a V gene segment and a J gene segment. A rearrangement was called productive if the CDR3 had no stop codons and remained in frame with V and J, and every other rearrangement was called non-productive. CDR3 was defined according to IMGT convention as the region running from the second conserved V-encoded cysteine to the conserved J-encoded phenylalanine. In an earlier analysis of more than 550 of the donors, sequences lacking an unambiguous match to a single V gene segment were excluded. In an earlier analysis of 587 of the donors, a V segment was called functional when productive rearrangements were above 56.7%, and segregating when the standard deviation between donors exceeded 5%. To diagnose cytomegalovirus status from the catalog of TCR beta chain sequences, a statistical classification framework was built. V and J gene assignment, in a later analysis, came from comparing TCR nucleotide sequences with IMGT/GENE-DB human TR gene sequences. Using the TCRdist pipeline, a later analysis assigned CDR3 sequences along with most-parsimonious VDJ recombination scenarios. A later analysis defined each TCR beta chain by its CDR3 amino acid sequence plus V-gene family, and excluded reads lacking a unique V-gene family. A later analysis removed 550 to 700 highly shared, low-generation-probability nucleotide sequences to deal with suspected cross-contamination and a sequencing artifact. In a later analysis, a clonal expansion index for each public chain was calculated from normalized within-repertoire ranks of inferred template counts. A later analysis computed generation probabilities with a VDJ recombination model fitted to out-of-frame rearrangements, and checked the results against IGoR. Hypergeometric tests were used in a later analysis to score TCR-TCR, TCR-HLA and TCR-CMV co-occurrence, with a repertoire-size bias correction applied to the TCR pairs. False discovery rates were estimated in a later analysis by permuting HLA or CMV assignments 20 times. In a later analysis, co-occurring TCRs were grouped using DBSCAN, with TCRdist sequence similarity added in when clustering inside HLA-allele-positive subsets. Repertoires with fewer than 30,000 or more than 120,000 public chains were left out of co-occurrence clustering, as were five repertoires with anomalous nucleotide sharing. Drawn from immuneACCESS, this table holds only the in-frame rearrangements with V and J called that TCRdb kept. Clones are partly lost; checked studies trace under half to an unresolved V gene and leave the rest unexplained. V, J and clone size are those of that table, while D and trimming were read from the DNA. This sample comprises 75,000 to 100,000 clones, about 7.6% of them detected only once. The ten most abundant clones make up about 2.1% of the sample.

About this clone itself: The antigen this receptor binds is unknown. There are no base qualities to consult, and no much larger clone falls within one base.

Sequencing was carried out using PBMCs. The sequence joins TRBV5-1 to TRBJ1-1; a weak D assignment points to TRBD1 (6 bases agree). The receptor was derived from a middle-aged man in good health and CMV-seronegative. The DNA sequence is TGCGCCAGCAGCCGCCAGACAGGAGAGGGTACTGAAGCTTTCTTT. This encodes CASSRQTGEGTEAFF.